The 28 T cell receptor beta chains below were found in one sample sequenced in a study of blood T cell repertoires in COVID-19. Some clones are missing from TCRdb's copy, which holds only in-frame ones; the method was immunoSEQ multiplex PCR. The profile shows 150,000 or so clones, around 81% of them singletons. The sample comprised PBMCs or T cells enriched from blood (not recorded which). All receptors come from a man between 35 and 55 years old who had recovered from COVID-19.

The chain recombines TRBV5-1 with TRBJ2-5; 8 bases are shared with TRBD2. The germline V gene has CDR1 SGHRS and CDR2 YFSETQ. The CDR3 runs to 14 residues. The trim removed 4 bases at V and 3 bases at J, leaving 5 bases unmatched. CDR3 sequence: CASSESGGEETQYF. The CDR3 DNA sequence: TGCGCCAGCAGCGAGAGCGGGGGAGAAGAGACCCAGTACTTC.

A few counts support this clone. V and J are TRBV5-1 and TRBJ2-5; 9 nucleotides align to TRBD2. Germline V gene lookup returns CDR1 SGHRS and CDR2 YFSETQ. The CDR3 is 15 residues long. The V gene end was trimmed by 2 bases and the J gene end by 4 bases; junction bases not matched to a gene: 6. The CDR3 reads CASSFSGGGAETQYF. The CDR3 DNA reads TGCGCCAGCAGCTTTAGCGGGGGAGGTGCAGAGACCCAGTACTTC.

This clone was observed a few times. The chain uses TRBV5-6 and TRBJ2-5; 9 nucleotides align to TRBD2. With V trimmed by 10 bases and J by 5 bases, 18 bases remained unmatched. The CDR3 runs to 16 residues. Germline CDR1 is SGHDT and CDR2 is YYEEEE. The chain's CDR3 is CALTGASGDCGETQYF. CDR3 sequence (DNA): TGTGCCCTCACGGGGGCTAGCGGGGATTGTGGGGAGACCCAGTACTTC.

This chain links TRBV29-1 with TRBJ2-1; TRBD1 is a possible D gene (5 bases). This CDR3 spans 14 amino acids. Trimming took 7 bases from V and 4 from J, leaving 17 bases between them. Per germline, CDR1 SQVTM and CDR2 ANQGSEA. DNA for the CDR3: TGCAGCGATGCCCAGGGAAGGCATTACAATGAGCAGTTCTTC. This codes for CSDAQGRHYNEQFF.

The V and J genes are TRBV6-5 and TRBJ1-2; 8 bases are a match to TRBD1. Germline CDR1 and CDR2: MNHEY and SVGAGI. V shed 11 bases and J 3 bases; nucleotides not matched to a gene: 8. The CDR3 covers 13 residues. The CDR3 sequence: CAGTLQGDYGYTF. CDR3 nucleotides: TGTGCCGGTACCCTACAGGGGGACTATGGCTACACCTTC.

This rearrangement joins TRBV15 to TRBJ2-3; tentatively, D is TRBD1 (6 bases). The V end lost 3 bases, the J end lost 2 bases, and 12 bases lay between the germline ends. Per germline, CDR1 LNHNV and CDR2 YYDKDF (reference sequence). The CDR3 is 15 amino acids. CDR3 nucleotide sequence: TGTGCCACCAGCAGGTGGGGACAAACCACAGATACGCAGTATTTT. Encoded protein: CATSRWGQTTDTQYF.

The J gene is TRBJ1-1, the V gene TRBV3-1 (or the pseudogene TRBV3-2); D remains ambiguous. There are 14 residues in the CDR3. V gave up 0 bases and J gave up 0 bases, with 5 bases separating them. Germline CDR1 is LGHDT and CDR2 is YNNKEL (reference sequence). The CDR3 region is CASSQDILNTEAFF. The CDR3 bases are TGTGCCAGCAGCCAAGATATTTTGAACACTGAAGCTTTCTTT.

The V gene is TRBV2, the J gene TRBJ2-5, with 11 bases identical to TRBD2. The CDR3 covers 15 residues. Germline loops: CDR1 SNHLY, CDR2 FYNNEI. Losses at the gene ends were 7 bases for V and 7 bases for J; bases not matched to a gene: 11. In DNA, the CDR3 is TGTGCCAGCACTGGAGTTAGCGGGGGGGAAGGGACCCAGTACTTC. This gives the protein CASTGVSGGEGTQYF.

This clone was counted only a few times. The chain employs TRBV9 and TRBJ2-1, with TRBD2 matching over 8 bases. The J segment lost 8 bases and the V segment lost 5 bases, leaving 9 bases of the junction unmatched. This CDR3 has 14 residues. CDR1 is SGDLS, CDR2 YYNGEE, per germline. CDR3 sequence reads: CASRSTGGAYEQFF. The CDR3 DNA follows: TGTGCCAGCAGGTCCACGGGAGGGGCCTATGAGCAGTTCTTC.

The genes are TRBV3-1 (or the pseudogene TRBV3-2) and TRBJ2-5, with TRBD1 identical over 7 bases. The V gene's germline CDR1 is LGHDT and CDR2 YNNKEL (reference sequence). This CDR3 has 14 residues. The junction had 14 bases not matched to a gene; V was cut back by 11 bases and J by 5 bases. The DNA for the CDR3 is TGTGCCGGGCGTACCGGGGACAGATGGGAGACCCAGTACTTC. As protein: CAGRTGDRWETQYF.

The chain employs TRBV5-1 and TRBJ1-2; 9 nucleotides match TRBD1. Germline CDR1 and CDR2: SGHRS and YFSETQ. CDR3 length: 15 residues. With V trimmed by 3 bases and J by 2 bases, 5 bases remained unmatched. The CDR3 DNA reads as TGCGCCAGCAGCTGGAAGACAGGGGGAAACTATGGCTACACCTTC. It codes for CASSWKTGGNYGYTF.

This clone was seen only a few times. The J gene is TRBJ1-5, the V gene TRBV19; maybe TRBD1 (6 bases). V lost 9 bases, J lost 6 bases, and 21 bases lay in between. From germline, CDR1 is LNHDA and CDR2 SQIVND (reference sequence). The CDR3 contains 15 residues. CDR3 DNA sequence: TGTGCCAGGTTGGTTGGCACAGGGAGTATTCAGCCCCAGCATTTT. It yields the protein CARLVGTGSIQPQHF.

V is TRBV5-8 and J is TRBJ1-5; D not certain. CDR1 and CDR2 from the germline V gene are SGHTS and YDEGEE. The CDR3 has 10 amino acids. Trimming removed 5 bases from V and 8 bases from J, with 5 bases in between. This chain's CDR3 is CASSTEPQHF. CDR3 in DNA: TGTGCCAGCAGTACGGAGCCCCAGCATTTT.

This chain links TRBV5-6 with TRBJ1-4, with 7 bases matching TRBD1. This CDR3 has 15 amino acids. Germline values: CDR1 SGHDT, CDR2 YYEEEE. V lost 2 bases to trimming and J lost 5 bases; unmatched junction nucleotides: 6. The CDR3 protein is CASSLAGTVNEKLFF. The CDR3 DNA sequence: TGTGCCAGCAGCTTAGCCGGGACAGTCAATGAAAAACTGTTTTTT.

This chain joins TRBV7-9 and TRBJ2-2, with D maybe TRBD2 (6 bases). The V gene's germline CDR1 is SEHNR and CDR2 FQNEAQ (reference sequence). Trimming cost V 5 bases and J 1 base, with 14 bases left between them. CDR3 length: 16 residues. The CDR3 bases are TGTGCCAGCAGCCCTGGGTTCGGGGGGAACACCGGGGAGCTGTTTTTT. Residues: CASSPGFGGNTGELFF.

This chain connects TRBV27 to TRBJ2-7; the match to TRBD2 covers 7 bases. The CDR3 is 14 residues long. The junction had 5 bases not matched to a gene; V was cut back by 2 bases and J by 4 bases. CDR1 MNHEY and CDR2 SMNVEV come from the germline V gene (reference sequence). CDR3 sequence reads: CASSLGGGRYEQYV. The CDR3, as DNA: TGTGCCAGCAGTTTAGGCGGGGGACGGTACGAGCAGTACGTC.

This chain uses TRBV27 with TRBJ1-1; 9 bases map to TRBD1. This CDR3 comprises 15 residues. Germline lookup yields CDR1 MNHEY and CDR2 SMNVEV (reference sequence). The V segment lost 6 bases and the J segment 0 bases; nucleotides outside the gene matches: 5. The CDR3 region is CASRGTGSMNTEAFF. The CDR3 DNA reads as TGTGCCAGCAGGGGGACAGGGTCCATGAACACTGAAGCTTTCTTT.

The gene calls are TRBV18 and TRBJ2-1; 10 bases are shared with TRBD2. The CDR3 totals 16 residues. The germline V gene encodes CDR1 KGHSH and CDR2 LQKENI. V lost 3 bases, J lost 7 bases, and 9 bases stayed unmatched. The DNA of the CDR3 is TGTGCCAGCTCACCGGCCAGCGGGGGGGCCGCGAATGAGCAGTTCTTC. Translated: CASSPASGGAANEQFF.

DNA of the CDR3: TGTGCCAGCATGCACCGGGACAGGAGCTATGGCTACACCTTC. This gives the protein CASMHRDRSYGYTF. The V call is TRBV25-1, the J call TRBJ1-2, with 8 bases fitting TRBD1. This CDR3 is 14 amino acids long. After removal of 7 bases from V and 4 bases from J, the junction contained 8 bases not matched to a gene. CDR1 is MGHDK, CDR2 SYGVNS, per germline.

The genes are TRBV29-1 and TRBJ1-2; 9 bases agree with TRBD1. The CDR3 sequence is 17 residues long. Losses at the gene ends were 0 bases for V and 8 bases for J; bases not matched to a gene: 16. Germline V CDR1 and CDR2: SQVTM, ANQGSEA. CDR3 sequence: CSVEDAGVGDRVWGYTF. CDR3 sequence (DNA): TGCAGCGTTGAAGATGCAGGGGTGGGGGACAGGGTATGGGGCTACACCTTC.

The chain is built from TRBV11-2 and TRBJ1-2; 7 nucleotides align to TRBD1. The CDR3 totals 15 residues. The germline V gene encodes CDR1 SGHAT and CDR2 FQNNGV. V lost 5 bases, J lost 6 bases, and 12 bases stayed unmatched. The CDR3 loop is CASSDLRGQGDGYTF. The DNA of the CDR3 is TGTGCCAGCAGCGACCTAAGGGGGCAGGGAGATGGCTACACCTTC.

The V call is TRBV11-2, the J call TRBJ1-4; possibly TRBD1 for D (5 bases). The germline CDR1 and CDR2 sequences are SGHAT and FQNNGV. Trimming stripped 5 bases from V and 6 bases from J, with 7 bases between. The CDR3 is made up of 12 amino acids. The DNA of the CDR3 is TGTGCCAGCAGCCGGGGGTATGAAAAACTGTTTTTT. Protein: CASSRGYEKLFF.

The chain carries TRBV5-4 and TRBJ1-1; 9 bases are a match to TRBD1. Germline CDR1 and CDR2: SGHNT and YYREEE (reference sequence). V shed 4 bases, J shed 7 bases, and the junction held 8 bases outside the gene matches. This CDR3 spans 14 amino acids. Here the CDR3 reads CASSPGQGPGEAFF. For the CDR3, the DNA is TGTGCCAGCAGCCCCGGACAGGGGCCGGGTGAAGCTTTCTTT.

This rearrangement joins TRBV2 to TRBJ1-5; TRBD1 aligns across 12 bases. There are 15 residues in the CDR3. The V gene end was trimmed by 6 bases and the J gene end by 6 bases; junction bases not matched to a gene: 6. From germline, CDR1 is SNHLY and CDR2 FYNNEI. The CDR3 spells CASRTGTGGSQPQHF. The CDR3 coding sequence is TGTGCCAGCAGGACCGGGACAGGGGGCTCTCAGCCCCAGCATTTT.

The V and J genes are TRBV2 and TRBJ2-3; 7 bases agree with TRBD2. The CDR3 contains 14 residues. Germline V gives CDR1 SNHLY, CDR2 FYNNEI. J gave up 8 bases and V 5 bases, and 10 bases lay outside the gene matches. CDR3 bases: TGTGCCAGCAGTTTAGGACTAGATGGTGGTACGCAGTATTTT. Its translation is CASSLGLDGGTQYF.

Only a few counts were recorded for this clone. The gene calls are TRBV4-2 and TRBJ2-1; 8 positions match TRBD2. There are 16 residues in the CDR3. Germline V lookup: CDR1 LGHNA, CDR2 YNFKEQ. V lost 1 base to trimming and J lost 2 bases; unmatched junction nucleotides: 4. The CDR3 DNA is TGTGCCAGCAGCCAAGCGCACGGGGGGGCCTACAATGAGCAGTTCTTC. Encoded protein: CASSQAHGGAYNEQFF.

This clone was detected once. The chain combines TRBV19 with TRBJ2-3; 7 bases fit TRBD1. Germline CDR1 LNHDA, CDR2 SQIVND (reference sequence). This CDR3 has 14 residues. V lost 7 bases, J lost 2 bases, and 6 bases stayed unmatched. The CDR3 region is CASNPTGPTDTQYF. The CDR3 DNA reads as TGTGCCAGTAATCCGACAGGGCCCACAGATACGCAGTATTTT.

The CDR3 DNA is TGTGCCAGCAGCTTAGTGGACAGCTACAATGAGCAGTTCTTC. Encoded protein: CASSLVDSYNEQFF. V usage is TRBV11-2 and J usage is TRBJ2-1, with a possible D match to TRBD1 (6 bases). This CDR3 has 14 amino acids. The germline CDR1 and CDR2 sequences are SGHAT and FQNNGV. V shed 1 base and J shed 3 bases, with 7 bases lying between them. Combining the CDR3 with reference TRBV11-2 and TRBJ2-1 gives the whole variable domain EAGVAQSPRYKIIEKRQSVAFWCNPISGHATLYWYQQILGQGPKLLIQFQNNGVVDDSQLPKDRFSAERLKGVDSTLKIQPAKLEDSAVYLCASSLVDSYNEQFFGPGTRLTVL.